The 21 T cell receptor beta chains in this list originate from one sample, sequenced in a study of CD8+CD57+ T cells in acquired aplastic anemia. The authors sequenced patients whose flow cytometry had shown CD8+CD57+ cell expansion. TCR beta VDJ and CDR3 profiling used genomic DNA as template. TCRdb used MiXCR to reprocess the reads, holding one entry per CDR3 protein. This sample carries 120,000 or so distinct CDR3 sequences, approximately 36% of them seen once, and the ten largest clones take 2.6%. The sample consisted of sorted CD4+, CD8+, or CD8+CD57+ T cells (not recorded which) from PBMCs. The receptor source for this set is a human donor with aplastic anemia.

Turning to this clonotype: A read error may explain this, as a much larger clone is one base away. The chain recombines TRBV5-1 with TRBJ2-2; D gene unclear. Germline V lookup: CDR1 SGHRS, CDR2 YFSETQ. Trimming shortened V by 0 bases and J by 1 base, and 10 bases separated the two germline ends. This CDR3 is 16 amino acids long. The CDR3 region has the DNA TGCGCCAGCAGCTTGGCGAGGCAGGTGAACACCGGGGAGCTGTTTTTT. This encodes CASSLARQVNTGELFF.

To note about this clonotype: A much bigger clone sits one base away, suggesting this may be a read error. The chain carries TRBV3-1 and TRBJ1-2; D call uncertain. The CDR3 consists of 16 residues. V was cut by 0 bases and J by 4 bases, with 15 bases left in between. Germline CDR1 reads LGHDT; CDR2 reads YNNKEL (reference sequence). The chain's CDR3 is CASSQEGQGFSYGYTF. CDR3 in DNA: TGTGCCAGCAGCCAAGAAGGTCAAGGGTTTAGCTATGGCTACACCTTC. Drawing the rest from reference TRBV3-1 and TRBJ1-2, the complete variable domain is DTAVSQTPKYLVTQMGNDKSIKCEQNLGHDTMYWYKQDSKKFLKIMFSYNNKELIINETVPNRFSPKSPDKAHLNLHINSLELGDSAVYFCASSQEGQGFSYGYTFGSGTRLTVV.

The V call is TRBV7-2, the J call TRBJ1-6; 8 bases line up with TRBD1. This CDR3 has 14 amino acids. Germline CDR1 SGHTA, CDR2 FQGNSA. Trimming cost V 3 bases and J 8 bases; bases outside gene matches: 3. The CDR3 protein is CASSFSGGDSPLHF. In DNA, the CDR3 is TGTGCCAGCAGCTTTTCAGGGGGCGATTCACCCCTCCACTTT.

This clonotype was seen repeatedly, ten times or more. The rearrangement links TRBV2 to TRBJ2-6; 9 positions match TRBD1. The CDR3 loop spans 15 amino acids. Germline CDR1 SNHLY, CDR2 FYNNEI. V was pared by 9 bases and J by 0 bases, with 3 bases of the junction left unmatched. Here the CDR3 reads CARGQGNSGANVLTF. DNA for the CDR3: TGTGCCAGAGGACAGGGGAACTCTGGGGCCAACGTCCTGACTTTC.

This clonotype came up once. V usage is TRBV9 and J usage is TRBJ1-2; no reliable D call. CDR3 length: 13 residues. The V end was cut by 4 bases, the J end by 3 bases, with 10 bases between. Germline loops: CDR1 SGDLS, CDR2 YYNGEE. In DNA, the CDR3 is TGTGCCAGCAGCTCCCCGGCGGACTATGGCTACACCTTC. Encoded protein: CASSSPADYGYTF.

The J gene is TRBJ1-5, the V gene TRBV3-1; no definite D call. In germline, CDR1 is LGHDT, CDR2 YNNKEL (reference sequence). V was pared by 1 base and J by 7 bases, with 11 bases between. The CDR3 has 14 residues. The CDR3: CASSQVLGYQPQHF. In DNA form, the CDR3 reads TGTGCCAGCAGCCAAGTCTTGGGTTACCAGCCCCAGCATTTT.

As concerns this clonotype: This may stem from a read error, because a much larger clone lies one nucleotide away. Written as DNA, the CDR3 is TGTACCAGCAGTGTCCGCGCCGGGACAGTAAGTGAAGCTTTCTTT. Translating gives CTSSVRAGTVSEAFF. The rearrangement links TRBV6-4 to TRBJ1-1; TRBD1 agrees at 7 bases. This CDR3 has 15 residues. Looked up from germline, CDR1 is MRHNA and CDR2 is SNTAGT.

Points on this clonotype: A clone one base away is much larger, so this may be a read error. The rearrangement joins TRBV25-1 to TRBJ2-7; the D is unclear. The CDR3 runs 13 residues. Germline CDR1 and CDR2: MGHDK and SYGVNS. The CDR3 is CASSFGPLYGQYF. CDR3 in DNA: TGTGCCAGCAGTTTCGGACCCCTCTACGGGCAGTACTTC.

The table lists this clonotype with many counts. DNA for the CDR3: TGCAGTGCTAGAGACCCAAGCGAGGTCACAGATACGCAGTATTTT. It codes for CSARDPSEVTDTQYF. The rearrangement links TRBV20-1 to TRBJ2-3, with D hard to call. Germline V gene lookup returns CDR1 DFQATT and CDR2 SNEGSKA (reference sequence). Deletions cut 0 bases from V and 2 bases from J, with 12 bases between. The CDR3 totals 15 residues.

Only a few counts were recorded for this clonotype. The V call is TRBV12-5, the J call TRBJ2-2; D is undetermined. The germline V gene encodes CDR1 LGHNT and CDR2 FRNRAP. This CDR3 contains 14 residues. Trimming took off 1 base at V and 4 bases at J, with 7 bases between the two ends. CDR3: CASGLGSSTGELFF. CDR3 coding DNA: TGTGCTAGTGGTTTGGGGTCTTCCACCGGGGAGCTGTTTTTT.

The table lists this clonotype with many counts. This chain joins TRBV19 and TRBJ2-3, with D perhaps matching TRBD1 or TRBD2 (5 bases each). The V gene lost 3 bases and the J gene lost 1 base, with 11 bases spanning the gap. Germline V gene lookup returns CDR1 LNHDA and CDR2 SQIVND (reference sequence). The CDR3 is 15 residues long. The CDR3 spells CASSITRGRTDTQYF. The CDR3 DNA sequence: TGTGCCAGTAGTATCACGAGGGGCCGCACAGATACGCAGTATTTT.

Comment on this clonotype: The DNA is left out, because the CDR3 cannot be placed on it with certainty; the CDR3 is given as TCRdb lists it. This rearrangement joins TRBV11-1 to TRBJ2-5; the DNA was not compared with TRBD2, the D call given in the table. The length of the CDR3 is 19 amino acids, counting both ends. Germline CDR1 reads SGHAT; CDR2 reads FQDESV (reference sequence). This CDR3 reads CASSFYICSARGAQETQYF.

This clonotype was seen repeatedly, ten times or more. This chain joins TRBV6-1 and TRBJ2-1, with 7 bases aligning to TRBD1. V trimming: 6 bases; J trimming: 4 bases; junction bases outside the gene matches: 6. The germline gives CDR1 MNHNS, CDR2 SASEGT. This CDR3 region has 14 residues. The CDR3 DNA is TGTGCCAGCAGCCGGGACAGATTATACAATGAGCAGTTCTTC. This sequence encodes CASSRDRLYNEQFF.

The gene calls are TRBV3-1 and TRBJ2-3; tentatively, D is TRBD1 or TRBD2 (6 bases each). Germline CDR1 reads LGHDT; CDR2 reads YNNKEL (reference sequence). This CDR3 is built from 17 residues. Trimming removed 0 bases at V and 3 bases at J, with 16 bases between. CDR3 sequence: CASSQESGAKVTDTQYF. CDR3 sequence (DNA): TGTGCCAGCAGCCAAGAGTCGGGGGCCAAGGTAACAGATACGCAGTATTTT.

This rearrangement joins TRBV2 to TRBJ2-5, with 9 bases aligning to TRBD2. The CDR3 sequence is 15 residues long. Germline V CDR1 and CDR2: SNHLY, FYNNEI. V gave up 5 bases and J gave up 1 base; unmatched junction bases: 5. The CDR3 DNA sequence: TGTGCCAGCAGTTACGGACTAGCGATCCAAGAGACCCAGTACTTC. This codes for CASSYGLAIQETQYF. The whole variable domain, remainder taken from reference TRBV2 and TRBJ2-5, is EPEVTQTPSHQVTQMGQEVILRCVPISNHLYFYWYRQILGQKVEFLVSFYNNEISEKSEIFDDQFSVERPDGSNFTLKIRSTKLEDSAMYFCASSYGLAIQETQYFGPGTRLLVL.

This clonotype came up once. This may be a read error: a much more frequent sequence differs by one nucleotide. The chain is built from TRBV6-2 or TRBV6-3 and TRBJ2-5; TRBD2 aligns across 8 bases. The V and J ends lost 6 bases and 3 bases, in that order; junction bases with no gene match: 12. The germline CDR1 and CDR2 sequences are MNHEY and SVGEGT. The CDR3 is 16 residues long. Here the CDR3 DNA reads TGTGCCAGCAGCCAACACCTCGGGACTAGTAAAGAGACCCAGTACTTC. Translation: CASSQHLGTSKETQYF.

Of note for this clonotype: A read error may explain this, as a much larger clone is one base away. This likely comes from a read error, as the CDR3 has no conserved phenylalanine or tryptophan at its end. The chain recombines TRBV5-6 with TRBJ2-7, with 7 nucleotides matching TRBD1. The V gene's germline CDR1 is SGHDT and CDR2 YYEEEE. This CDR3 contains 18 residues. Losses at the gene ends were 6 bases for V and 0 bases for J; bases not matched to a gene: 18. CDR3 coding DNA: TGTGCCAGCAACCTAGGGGGCAAAGGGGGCTATAGCTCCTACGAGCAGTACATC. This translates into CASNLGGKGGYSSYEQYI.

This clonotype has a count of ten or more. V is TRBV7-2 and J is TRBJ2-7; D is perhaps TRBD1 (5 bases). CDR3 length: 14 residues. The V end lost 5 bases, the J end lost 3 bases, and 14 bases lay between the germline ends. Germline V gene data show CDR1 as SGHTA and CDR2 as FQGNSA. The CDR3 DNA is TGTGCCAGCAGCCCGCCGGACATCCACTACGAGCAGTACTTC. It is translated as CASSPPDIHYEQYF.

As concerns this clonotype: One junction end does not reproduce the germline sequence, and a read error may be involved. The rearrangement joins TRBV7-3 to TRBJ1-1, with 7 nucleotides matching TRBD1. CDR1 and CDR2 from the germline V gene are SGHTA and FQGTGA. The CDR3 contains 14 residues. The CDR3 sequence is CASSLNRPQGPTYF. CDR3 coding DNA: TGTGCCAGCAGCTTAAATCGTCCACAGGGGCCGACGTACTTT.

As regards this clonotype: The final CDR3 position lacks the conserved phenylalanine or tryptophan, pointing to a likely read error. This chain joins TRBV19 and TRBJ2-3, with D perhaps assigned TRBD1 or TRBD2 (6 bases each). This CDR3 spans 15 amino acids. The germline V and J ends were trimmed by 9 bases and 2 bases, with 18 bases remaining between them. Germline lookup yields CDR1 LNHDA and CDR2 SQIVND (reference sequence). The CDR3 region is CASSIGGRYTDTQYL. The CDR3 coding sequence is TGTGCCAGCAGCATCGGGGGCCGATACACAGATACGCAGTATTTG.

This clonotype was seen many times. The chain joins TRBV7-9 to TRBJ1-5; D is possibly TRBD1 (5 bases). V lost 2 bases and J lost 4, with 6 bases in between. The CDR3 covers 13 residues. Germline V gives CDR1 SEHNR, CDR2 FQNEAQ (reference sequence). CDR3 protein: CASSLSGNQPQHF. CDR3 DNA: TGTGCCAGCAGCTTATCAGGGAATCAGCCCCAGCATTTT. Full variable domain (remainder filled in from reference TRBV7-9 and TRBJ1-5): DTGVSQNPRHKITKRGQNVTFRCDPISEHNRLYWYRQTLGQGPEFLTYFQNEAQLEKSRLLSDRFSAERPKGSFSTLEIQRTEQGDSAMYLCASSLSGNQPQHFGDGTRLSIL.